This is a list of T cell receptor beta chains from one sample in a study of T cells in localized non-small cell lung cancer. Clones were read by immunoSEQ multiplex PCR, and TCRdb kept only the in-frame ones, dropping some. The data contain roughly 32,000 clones, 88% of them seen just once; the ten biggest clones take up under 5%. The sample here was peripheral blood mononuclear cells, taken before any cancer treatment. These receptors all stem from a woman aged 40-69 years with stage III lung adenocarcinoma. CDR3s include the opening cysteine and the closing phenylalanine or tryptophan. The size of a clone is reported for some rows only, either as once, few or many, or as a class for expanded clones.

CDR3 protein	clone size	J gene	V gene
CASSSGGSYNEQFF	few	TRBJ2-1	TRBV11-2
CSVPRILGQYF	-	TRBJ2-3	TRBV29-1
CASSVRQGRTEAFF	-	TRBJ1-1	TRBV7-2
CASSEGWGGGDTQYF	once	TRBJ2-3	TRBV2
CASSLEGRSSGNTIYF	-	TRBJ1-3	TRBV5-1
CASSRLPSRVDEQFF	-	TRBJ2-1	TRBV4-1
CASRGQGIEAFF	medium-sized	TRBJ1-1	TRBV2
CACSSRLAVRYGELFF	once	TRBJ2-2	TRBV30
CASSPGESRGTGELFF	-	TRBJ2-2	TRBV5-4
CASSHQGRGPQHF	-	TRBJ1-5	TRBV28
CASSPRIGRYEQYF	-	TRBJ2-7	TRBV7-2
CASSLGQYYGYTF	-	TRBJ1-2	TRBV7-9
CASSTVQFSYNSPLHF	-	TRBJ1-6	TRBV19